This T cell receptor (beta chain) emerged from a study of shared clonotypes between healthy human individuals. Sequencing used immunoSEQ multiplex PCR; TCRdb keeps in-frame clones, though not all of them. The data show about 2.3 million clones, around 90% seen once. Trimming cost V 3 bases and J 8 bases, with 14 bases left between them. The CDR3 length is 14 residues. Germline V gene sequence: CDR1 MNHNS, CDR2 SASEGT. The clonotype was recovered from a man between 18 and 35 years old in good health. Some clones in this sample may be carry-over from other donors' samples. The sample taken for sequencing was naive CD4+ T cells from PBMCs. Stated subset: CD45RA+ positively selected. This rearrangement joins TRBV6-1 to TRBJ2-4; D gene uncertain. CDR3: CASSDLVTWDIQYF. The CDR3 nucleotides are TGTGCCAGCAGTGATTTGGTGACTTGGGACATTCAGTACTTC.